The 27 T cell receptor beta chains listed next were all sequenced from one sample in a study of T-cell memory formation after mild COVID-19. One entry per CDR3 protein results from TCRdb running MiXCR on the 5' RACE reads. Counted here are 100,000 to 120,000 distinct CDR3 sequences, 20% to 25% occurring once; the ten biggest clones make up 40% to 50%. Sequencing was performed on PBMCs or a T cell subset sorted from them (not recorded which). These TCRs come from a man younger than 35 who had mild COVID-19 (a few samples of this study predate the infection). Cell type and time point are not known.

This chain links TRBV10-1 with TRBJ2-3, with 11 bases matching TRBD2. The V gene's germline CDR1 is WNHNN and CDR2 SYGVQD (reference sequence). CDR3 length: 16 residues. Losses at the gene ends were 1 base for V and 6 bases for J; bases not matched to a gene: 6. Here the CDR3 reads CASSEFIAGGPDTQYF. The DNA for the CDR3 is TGCGCCAGCAGTGAGTTTATAGCGGGGGGGCCCGATACGCAGTATTTT.

This clonotype was observed a handful of times. CDR3 sequence reads: CASSLGRSTGELFF. DNA of the CDR3: TGTGCCAGCAGTTTGGGTCGCAGCACCGGGGAGCTGTTTTTT. The V gene is TRBV12-3 or TRBV12-4, the J gene TRBJ2-2, with no clear D. V lost 3 bases, J lost 4 bases, and 9 bases lay in between. The CDR3 runs to 14 residues.

The V and J genes are TRBV5-5 and TRBJ1-1; no clear D gene. CDR1 is SGHKS and CDR2 is YYEKEE in the germline V gene (reference sequence). CDR3 size: 12 residues. Trimming took 4 bases from V and 11 from J, leaving 15 bases between them. CDR3 in DNA: TGTGCCAGCAGCAGGACCCCGGGAATGGCTTTCTTT. Encoded protein: CASSRTPGMAFF.

The chain couples TRBV7-9 to TRBJ1-1; D possibly corresponds to TRBD1 (6 bases). Germline V gene sequence: CDR1 SEHNR, CDR2 FQNEAQ (reference sequence). The CDR3 is made up of 11 amino acids. The V end lost 8 bases, the J end lost 11 bases, and 15 bases lay between the germline ends. CDR3 coding DNA: TGTGCCAGCCACCACAGGGAAAGGGCTTTCTTT. It translates to CASHHRERAFF.

The chain has TRBV5-1 and TRBJ1-5, with D possibly being TRBD1 (5 bases). The CDR3 length is 15 residues. Germline lookup yields CDR1 SGHRS and CDR2 YFSETQ. Deletions cut 0 bases from V and 2 bases from J, with 9 bases between. For the CDR3, the DNA is TGCGCCAGCAGCTTGGAGGGGCAGGGCAATCAGCCCCAGCATTTT. It encodes CASSLEGQGNQPQHF.

This clonotype was seen more than once but under ten times. The CDR3 reads CASSYSVFGTEQYV. In DNA, the CDR3 is TGTGCCAGCAGTTACTCGGTTTTCGGGACAGAGCAGTACGTC. The chain combines TRBV6-2 or TRBV6-3 with TRBJ2-7, with D tentatively TRBD1 (6 bases). CDR1 is MNHEY and CDR2 is SVGEGT in the germline V gene. The CDR3 is made up of 14 amino acids. Trimming took 0 bases from V and 7 from J, leaving 13 bases between them.

V gene TRBV7-9 combines with J gene TRBJ2-5; no firm D call. Germline CDR1 is SEHNR and CDR2 is FQNEAQ (reference sequence). The CDR3 is 15 amino acids. Trimming left V 3 bases short and J 0 bases short, with 11 bases between. DNA of the CDR3: TGTGCCAGCAGCTTTGCAGGATCGTACCAAGAGACCCAGTACTTC. Protein: CASSFAGSYQETQYF. The variable domain in full, completed from reference TRBV7-9 and TRBJ2-5, reads DTGVSQNPRHKITKRGQNVTFRCDPISEHNRLYWYRQTLGQGPEFLTYFQNEAQLEKSRLLSDRFSAERPKGSFSTLEIQRTEQGDSAMYLCASSFAGSYQETQYFGPGTRLLVL.

The V call is TRBV27, the J call TRBJ2-1; D unclear. The CDR3 length is 13 residues. CDR1 is MNHEY, CDR2 SMNVEV, per germline (reference sequence). The V gene lost 7 bases and the J gene lost 3 bases, with 10 bases spanning the gap. The CDR3 is CASTRLNYNEQFF. CDR3 coding DNA: TGTGCCAGCACCCGGTTAAACTACAATGAGCAGTTCTTC.

This clonotype was counted between two and nine times. V and J are TRBV4-1 and TRBJ2-3; D not certain. Germline V gene data show CDR1 as MGHRA and CDR2 as YSYEKL. This CDR3 spans 14 amino acids. Trimming cost V 1 base and J 0 bases, with 5 bases left between them. The CDR3 sequence: CASSQGDSTDTQYF. The CDR3 nucleotides read TGCGCCAGCAGCCAAGGCGACAGCACAGATACGCAGTATTTT.

This clonotype has only a few counts. CDR3 sequence reads: CASSQGGTGPGYGYTF. The CDR3 nucleotides read TGCGCCAGCAGCCAAGGCGGGACAGGGCCCGGCTATGGCTACACCTTC. The gene calls are TRBV4-3 and TRBJ1-2; 9 bases fit TRBD1. This CDR3 is built from 16 residues. CDR1 and CDR2 from the germline V gene are LGHNA and YSLEER. V was clipped by 1 base and J by 4 bases; unmatched bases: 7.

This clonotype appeared many times. The chain joins TRBV12-3 or TRBV12-4 to TRBJ2-1; D is perhaps TRBD2 (6 bases). CDR3 length equals 13 residues. Trimming shortened V by 7 bases and J by 16 bases, and 23 bases separated the two germline ends. The CDR3 sequence: CASTSGPLARLFF. The CDR3 coding sequence is TGTGCCAGCACTTCAGGCCCACTAGCCCGGTTATTCTTC.

This clonotype was seen a few times. The chain is built from TRBV7-9 and TRBJ1-2; D is perhaps TRBD1 (5 bases). This CDR3 spans 14 amino acids. Germline V gene lookup returns CDR1 SEHNR and CDR2 FQNEAQ (reference sequence). The V end was cut by 2 bases, the J end by 5 bases, with 12 bases between. The CDR3 coding sequence is TGTGCCAGCAGCTTAAGCAGGGCCTTATATGGCTACACCTTC. Protein: CASSLSRALYGYTF.

This clonotype has only a few counts. The V gene is TRBV4-1, the J gene TRBJ1-1; D unclear. This CDR3 contains 15 residues. Trimming took off 2 bases at V and 1 base at J, with 11 bases between the two ends. The germline V gene has CDR1 MGHRA and CDR2 YSYEKL. Here the CDR3 DNA reads TGCGCCAGCAGCCAACCCGGACGGGAGAACACTGAAGCTTTCTTT. It codes for CASSQPGRENTEAFF.

This clonotype was seen a few times. This chain links TRBV12-3 or TRBV12-4 with TRBJ2-1; D ambiguous. Trimming removed 9 bases from V and 7 bases from J, with 7 bases in between. This CDR3 is 10 amino acids long. The CDR3 sequence is CASNGNEQFF. The CDR3 bases are TGTGCCAGTAACGGTAATGAGCAGTTCTTC.

In its sample, this clonotype was seen a few times. The V and J genes are TRBV29-1 and TRBJ2-2, with D tentatively TRBD1 (5 bases). CDR1 and CDR2 (germline): SQVTM, ANQGSEA. Trimming removed 0 bases from V and 7 bases from J, with 9 bases in between. This CDR3 has 13 residues. CDR3 in DNA: TGCAGCGTTGAAGAAGGGGCGAGCGGGGAGCTGTTTTTT. Amino acid sequence: CSVEEGASGELFF.

This clonotype was seen ten or more times. The chain couples TRBV6-6 to TRBJ1-5, with D perhaps matching TRBD1 (5 bases). This CDR3 has 14 amino acids. The germline V gene has CDR1 MNHNY and CDR2 SVGAGI (reference sequence). Trimming left V 4 bases short and J 0 bases short, with 7 bases between. The CDR3 bases are TGTGCCAGCAGTTTGAGGGGTAGCAATCAGCCCCAGCATTTT. Translated: CASSLRGSNQPQHF.

This clonotype was counted only a few times. The V gene is TRBV12-3 or TRBV12-4, the J gene TRBJ1-2, with D unclear. V was cut by 6 bases and J by 7 bases, with 18 bases left in between. CDR3 size: 14 residues. The CDR3 DNA is TGTGCCAGCAGCAGGACCGGCTTGAGCGGTGGCTACACCTTC. Translation gives CASSRTGLSGGYTF.

The chain combines TRBV6-2 or TRBV6-3 with TRBJ1-2; the D gene is possibly TRBD1 (5 bases). This CDR3 contains 17 residues. V lost 0 bases, J lost 1 base, and 15 bases lay in between. CDR1 is MNHEY, CDR2 SVGEGT, per germline. The CDR3 sequence: CASSYSKTGLGNYGYTF. For the CDR3, the DNA is TGTGCCAGCAGTTACTCCAAAACAGGACTCGGTAACTATGGCTACACCTTC.

V gene TRBV10-3 combines with J gene TRBJ1-6; D may be TRBD1 (5 bases). The CDR3 contains 13 residues. Germline CDR1 reads ENHRY; CDR2 reads SYGVKD. Trimming removed 2 bases at V and 10 bases at J, with 9 bases between. This chain's CDR3 is CAISETGGSPLHF. CDR3 bases: TGTGCCATCAGTGAGACCGGGGGGTCACCCCTCCACTTT.

This chain connects TRBV7-2 to TRBJ2-4, with TRBD2 matching over 7 bases. This CDR3 is built from 17 residues. Germline V gene data show CDR1 as SGHTA and CDR2 as FQGNSA. J was trimmed by 0 bases and V by 2 bases; bases with no gene match: 7. CDR3 in DNA: TGTGCCAGCAGCTTAAAAGCGGGGAGGATAGCCAAAAACATTCAGTACTTC. Translating it yields CASSLKAGRIAKNIQYF.

V and J are TRBV6-5 and TRBJ2-6; possibly TRBD1 for D (6 bases). V shed 2 bases and J shed 0 bases, with 11 bases lying between them. This CDR3 region has 17 residues. Germline CDR1 and CDR2: MNHEY and SVGAGI. Written as DNA, the CDR3 is TGTGCCAGCAGTTACCCGGACAGAAACTCTGGGGCCAACGTCCTGACTTTC. Translated, it gives CASSYPDRNSGANVLTF.

J is TRBJ2-1 and V is TRBV11-2; TRBD2 matches 7 bases. The CDR3 sequence is 15 residues long. The germline V gene encodes CDR1 SGHAT and CDR2 FQNNGV. J lost 8 bases, V lost 1 base, and 8 bases had no gene match. DNA of the CDR3: TGTGCCAGCAGCTTAGCGGGGGGTCCCTCCCATGAGCAGTTCTTC. As protein: CASSLAGGPSHEQFF. Combining the CDR3 with reference TRBV11-2 and TRBJ2-1 gives the whole variable domain EAGVAQSPRYKIIEKRQSVAFWCNPISGHATLYWYQQILGQGPKLLIQFQNNGVVDDSQLPKDRFSAERLKGVDSTLKIQPAKLEDSAVYLCASSLAGGPSHEQFFGPGTRLTVL.

The rearrangement links TRBV6-2 or TRBV6-3 to TRBJ2-3, with 13 bases that match TRBD2. Germline CDR1 is MNHEY and CDR2 is SVGEGT. Trimming at V came to 7 bases and at J to 4 bases, leaving 8 bases not matched to a gene. The CDR3 has 16 residues. The DNA for the CDR3 is TGTGCCAGCATTCGCGGACTAGCGGGGGCCGCAGATACGCAGTATTTT. Amino acids: CASIRGLAGAADTQYF.

This clonotype was seen more than once but under ten times. The rearrangement joins TRBV28 to TRBJ1-4, with 7 bases fitting TRBD1. Trimming at V came to 8 bases and at J to 6 bases, leaving 9 bases not matched to a gene. The CDR3 consists of 14 residues. Germline CDR1 reads MDHEN; CDR2 reads SYDVKM. Here the CDR3 reads CASGDRADYEKLFF. CDR3 sequence (DNA): TGTGCCAGCGGCGACAGGGCAGATTATGAAAAACTGTTTTTT.

The chain recombines TRBV12-3 or TRBV12-4 with TRBJ2-7; 10 bases match TRBD1. The CDR3 runs to 14 residues. Trimming removed 3 bases from V and 5 bases from J; junction bases left unmatched: 4. The CDR3: CASSFSGTGDEQYF. For the CDR3, the DNA is TGTGCCAGCAGTTTCTCCGGGACAGGGGACGAGCAGTACTTC.

The V gene is TRBV19, the J gene TRBJ2-2, with a weak D call TRBD2 (6 bases). The V gene lost 10 bases and the J gene lost 2 bases, with 14 bases spanning the gap. The CDR3 sequence is 14 residues long. The germline V gene has CDR1 LNHDA and CDR2 SQIVND (reference sequence). CDR3 in amino acids: CATSWGLNTGELFF. In DNA form, the CDR3 reads TGTGCCACCTCATGGGGACTTAACACCGGGGAGCTGTTTTTT.

In its sample, this clonotype was seen a few times. This rearrangement joins TRBV15 to TRBJ1-1; weak D call: TRBD1 (5 bases). V lost 0 bases, J lost 1 base, and 15 bases lay in between. The CDR3 has 17 amino acids. Germline V gives CDR1 LNHNV, CDR2 YYDKDF (reference sequence). The CDR3 here is CATSRDMNGGRNTEAFF. Written as DNA, the CDR3 is TGTGCCACCAGCAGAGATATGAACGGGGGTAGGAACACTGAAGCTTTCTTT.